A single sample gave rise to the 16 T cell receptor beta chains below, sequenced in a study of blood T cell repertoires in COVID-19. This table comes from immunoSEQ multiplex PCR, and its TCRdb copy is limited to in-frame clones, with some not included. In the table there are roughly 250,000 clones, 85% to 90% of which are singletons. The sequenced material came from PBMCs or T cells enriched from blood (not recorded which). Every receptor here comes from a woman aged 50 to 65 who had recovered from COVID-19.

V is TRBV4-1 and J is TRBJ2-3; no firm D call. This CDR3 has 15 residues. Germline V gives CDR1 MGHRA, CDR2 YSYEKL. The V gene lost 3 bases and the J gene lost 2 bases, with 12 bases spanning the gap. The CDR3 nucleotides are TGCGCCAGCAGCCACCGACACTCGGACACAGATACGCAGTATTTT. Encoded protein: CASSHRHSDTDTQYF.

CDR3 region: CASSQVGEGQPQHF. The CDR3 nucleotides are TGTGCCAGCAGCCAAGTAGGTGAGGGACAGCCCCAGCATTTT. The rearrangement uses TRBV4-2 and TRBJ1-5; D is uncertain. This CDR3 has 14 residues. Germline V gene data show CDR1 as LGHNA and CDR2 as YNFKEQ. The germline V and J ends were trimmed by 1 base and 7 bases, with 11 bases remaining between them.

The chain joins TRBV10-3 to TRBJ2-3, with TRBD2 identical over 11 bases. The CDR3 is made up of 18 amino acids. The junction had 11 bases not matched to a gene; V was cut back by 6 bases and J by 0 bases. Germline CDR1 and CDR2: ENHRY and SYGVKD. The CDR3, as DNA: TGTGCCATCAGGGCCGGGACTAGCGGTACCTCTAGCACAGATACGCAGTATTTT. Its translation is CAIRAGTSGTSSTDTQYF.

This chain connects TRBV5-4 to TRBJ1-2, with TRBD1 identical over 10 bases. Germline assignment: CDR1 SGHNT and CDR2 YYREEE (reference sequence). This CDR3 has 15 amino acids. The V segment lost 0 bases and the J segment 8 bases; nucleotides outside the gene matches: 7. This chain's CDR3 is CASSLDMDRGGGYTF. The DNA of the CDR3 is TGTGCCAGCAGCTTGGACATGGACAGGGGGGGAGGCTACACCTTC.

The chain couples TRBV27 to TRBJ2-5, with D perhaps matching TRBD2 (6 bases). Germline V gene data show CDR1 as MNHEY and CDR2 as SMNVEV (reference sequence). This CDR3 is built from 12 residues. Trimming stripped 4 bases from V and 5 bases from J, with 8 bases between. The CDR3 region is CASSYAGETQYF. The DNA of the CDR3 is TGTGCCAGCAGTTACGCGGGGGAGACCCAGTACTTC.

This rearrangement joins TRBV5-4 to TRBJ2-2, with 13 bases aligning to TRBD2. Germline CDR1 is SGHNT and CDR2 is YYREEE (reference sequence). V shed 0 bases, J shed 6 bases, and the junction held 2 bases outside the gene matches. The length of the CDR3 is 16 residues. DNA for the CDR3: TGTGCCAGCAGCTTGGGAGGACTAGCGGGAGCCGGGGAGCTGTTTTTT. Encoded protein: CASSLGGLAGAGELFF.

J is TRBJ1-1 and V is TRBV29-1; D not certain. Germline values: CDR1 SQVTM, CDR2 ANQGSEA. There are 15 residues in the CDR3. Trimming stripped 4 bases from V and 0 bases from J, with 15 bases between. The CDR3 here is CSVVRGSRMNTEAFF. The CDR3 region has the DNA TGCAGCGTTGTACGAGGAAGTAGGATGAACACTGAAGCTTTCTTT.

This chain links TRBV5-4 with TRBJ2-1, with a tentative D call TRBD1 (6 bases). The V end lost 5 bases, the J end lost 7 bases, and 19 bases lay between the germline ends. The CDR3 is 15 residues long. Germline V gene lookup returns CDR1 SGHNT and CDR2 YYREEE (reference sequence). The CDR3 nucleotides are TGTGCCAGCAGGTCCGGGTTGGGGGCTGGGAATGAGCAGTTCTTC. Its translation is CASRSGLGAGNEQFF.

This sequence joins TRBV7-9 and TRBJ2-1, with D possibly being TRBD2 (5 bases). The germline gives CDR1 SEHNR, CDR2 FQNEAQ (reference sequence). The CDR3 totals 15 residues. V was clipped by 1 base and J by 10 bases, with 17 bases between them. CDR3 protein: CASSLVSAARREQFF. In nucleotides, the CDR3 is TGTGCCAGCAGCTTAGTATCGGCAGCCCGGAGGGAGCAGTTCTTC.

About this clone itself: Other DNA sequences in this specimen translate into the identical CDR3. The V gene is TRBV18, the J gene TRBJ2-5, with D uncertain. Germline V gives CDR1 KGHSH, CDR2 LQKENI. The CDR3 has 12 amino acids. The V end was cut by 6 bases, the J end by 0 bases, with 5 bases between. This CDR3 reads CASSPYQETQYF. The CDR3 DNA follows: TGTGCCAGCTCTCCGTACCAAGAGACCCAGTACTTC.

This sequence joins TRBV11-3 and TRBJ2-1; maybe TRBD2 (6 bases). Per germline, CDR1 SGHNT and CDR2 YENEEA. The CDR3 consists of 15 residues. V lost 4 bases, J lost 0 bases, and 10 bases lay in between. The CDR3 here is CASSYEEGSYNEQFF. The DNA of the CDR3 is TGTGCCAGCAGCTATGAGGAGGGCTCCTACAATGAGCAGTTCTTC.

CDR3 amino acids: CASSLIPSGNIYNEQFF. The DNA of the CDR3 is TGTGCCAGCAGTTTGATCCCTAGCGGGAACATCTACAATGAGCAGTTCTTC. The chain combines TRBV27 with TRBJ2-1, with 9 bases matching TRBD2. The CDR3 has 17 amino acids. CDR1 MNHEY and CDR2 SMNVEV come from the germline V gene (reference sequence). The junction had 9 bases not matched to a gene; V was cut back by 3 bases and J by 3 bases.

This chain joins TRBV4-3 and TRBJ2-5; D possibly corresponds to TRBD2 (5 bases). V dropped 4 bases and J dropped 5 bases, with 11 bases sitting between them. Germline assignment: CDR1 LGHNA and CDR2 YSLEER. This CDR3 has 13 residues. This CDR3 is CASSPRGGETQYF. The DNA for the CDR3 is TGCGCCAGCAGCCCCCGGGGTGGGGAGACCCAGTACTTC.

Here the CDR3 DNA reads TGTGCCAGCAGTTCCGACGACACCTTGGTCAGAGAGACCCAGTACTTC. This translates into CASSSDDTLVRETQYF. V is TRBV28 and J is TRBJ2-5, with no clear D. Germline V gene data show CDR1 as MDHEN and CDR2 as SYDVKM. Trimming removed 4 bases at V and 4 bases at J, with 19 bases between. This CDR3 spans 16 amino acids.

V is TRBV11-2 and J is TRBJ2-3; 8 nucleotides line up with TRBD1. The V and J ends lost 3 bases and 4 bases, in that order; junction bases with no gene match: 15. CDR1 and CDR2 from the germline V gene are SGHAT and FQNNGV. This CDR3 contains 18 residues. The CDR3 sequence is CASSLVPRLDRDADTQYF. CDR3 DNA: TGTGCCAGCAGCTTGGTTCCGCGCTTGGACAGGGACGCAGATACGCAGTATTTT.

V and J are TRBV9 and TRBJ2-3; 7 nucleotides line up with TRBD2. V dropped 4 bases and J dropped 2; count of bases not matched to a gene: 7. In germline, CDR1 is SGDLS, CDR2 YYNGEE. This CDR3 is 15 amino acids long. The CDR3 region is CASSPLAEPTDTQYF. CDR3 nucleotide sequence: TGTGCCAGCAGCCCTCTAGCGGAACCCACAGATACGCAGTATTTT.